This TCR beta chain was profiled in a study of cytomegalovirus exposure and HLA in healthy donors. Regarding the study as a whole: According to a later analysis, most TCR beta chains associated with CMV appeared HLA-restricted.

This clone was counted only a few times. Antigen: not known. The PCR was carried out with 60 Vbeta primers and 13 Jbeta primers. The assay was immunoSEQ multiplex PCR, and TCRdb's table has in-frame clones only and misses some. The sample carries 85,000 to 100,000 clones, around 76% recorded once. Trimming at V came to 5 bases and at J to 5 bases, leaving 12 bases not matched to a gene. The germline V gene has CDR1 SGHTA and CDR2 FQGNSA. This CDR3 spans 17 amino acids. The receptor's source is a human donor in good health. The gene calls are TRBV7-2 and TRBJ1-5, with 10 bases matching TRBD1. Sequences were obtained from PBMCs. The CDR3 bases are TGTGCCAGCAGCGCCGCCGGGACAGGGGAACAGGATCAGCCCCAGCATTTT. This encodes CASSAAGTGEQDQPQHF.